This T cell receptor beta chain was retrieved from a study of cytomegalovirus exposure and HLA in healthy donors. Overall study findings and caveats: Serostatus for CMV was the only available immune exposure information.

It was with 60 Vbeta and 13 Jbeta primers that the PCR ran. The assay was immunoSEQ multiplex PCR, and TCRdb's table has in-frame clones only and misses some. The table has some 170,000 clones, around four fifths seen once; the top ten hold over 0.95%. Unmatched junction bases numbered 9, after V lost 6 bases and J lost 4 bases. Germline CDR1 reads SGHAT; CDR2 reads FQNNGV. This CDR3 has 15 residues. This clone came up a few times. What it recognizes is unknown. Sequencing was done on a sample of PBMCs. The chain recombines TRBV11-2 with TRBJ2-3; TRBD1 matches at 8 bases. The sequence derives from a woman aged 45-60 years in good health and CMV-seronegative. The CDR3 DNA reads TGTGCCAGCAGTCCTGGACAGGGCGAGGCAGATACGCAGTATTTT. This gives the protein CASSPGQGEADTQYF. The full variable domain, in which reference TRBV11-2 and TRBJ2-3 provide the parts outside the CDR3, is EAGVAQSPRYKIIEKRQSVAFWCNPISGHATLYWYQQILGQGPKLLIQFQNNGVVDDSQLPKDRFSAERLKGVDSTLKIQPAKLEDSAVYLCASSPGQGEADTQYFGPGTRLTVL.